The present T cell receptor beta chain was sequenced within a study of immune evolution from preneoplasia to lung adenocarcinoma. Resections took place in Japan or China from about 2013 to 2017. Repertoires were generated with immunoSEQ multiplex PCR, while TCRdb's copy carries only in-frame clones and drops some. The sample includes 8,000 or so clones, approximately 83% of them seen just once. V lost 5 bases, J lost 5 bases, and 4 bases stayed unmatched. The CDR3 runs 15 residues. Looked up from germline, CDR1 is SGHTA and CDR2 is FQGTGA. This clonotype was obtained from a person aged 65 to 85 with lung adenocarcinoma. Sequencing used FFPE minimally invasive lung adenocarcinoma tissue. The chain has TRBV7-3 and TRBJ2-2; TRBD2 matches 11 bases. The DNA for the CDR3 is TGTGCCAGCAGCGCACTAGCGGGAGAGACCGGGGAGCTGTTTTTT. As protein: CASSALAGETGELFF.